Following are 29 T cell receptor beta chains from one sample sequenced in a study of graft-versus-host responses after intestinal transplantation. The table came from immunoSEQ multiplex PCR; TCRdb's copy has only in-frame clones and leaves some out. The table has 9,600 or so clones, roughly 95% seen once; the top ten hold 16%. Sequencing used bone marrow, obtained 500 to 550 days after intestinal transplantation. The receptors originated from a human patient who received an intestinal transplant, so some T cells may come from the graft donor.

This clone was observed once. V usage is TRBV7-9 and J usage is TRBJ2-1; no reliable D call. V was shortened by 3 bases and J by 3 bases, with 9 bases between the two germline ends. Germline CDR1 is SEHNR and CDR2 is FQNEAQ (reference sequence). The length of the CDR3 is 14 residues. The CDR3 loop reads CASSFTFNYNEQFF. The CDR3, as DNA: TGTGCCAGCAGCTTCACTTTTAACTACAATGAGCAGTTCTTC.

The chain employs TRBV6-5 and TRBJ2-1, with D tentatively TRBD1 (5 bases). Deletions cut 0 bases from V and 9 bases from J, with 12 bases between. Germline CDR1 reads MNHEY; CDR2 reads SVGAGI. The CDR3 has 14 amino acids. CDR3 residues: CASSYSRIGAEQFF. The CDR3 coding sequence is TGTGCCAGCAGTTACTCGCGCATAGGGGCTGAGCAGTTCTTC.

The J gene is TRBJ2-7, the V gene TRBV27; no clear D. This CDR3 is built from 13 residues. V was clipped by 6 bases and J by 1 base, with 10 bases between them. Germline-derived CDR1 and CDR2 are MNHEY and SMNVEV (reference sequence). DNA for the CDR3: TGTGCCAGCAGCGTAGGACCGTCCTACGAGCAGTACTTC. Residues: CASSVGPSYEQYF.

The DNA for the CDR3 is TGTGCCAGCAGTCCCAGTTTGGGGCAGACCTACGAGCAGTACTTC. Translating gives CASSPSLGQTYEQYF. This chain joins TRBV28 and TRBJ2-7; the D gene is possibly TRBD1 (5 bases). The V gene's germline CDR1 is MDHEN and CDR2 SYDVKM. V was cut by 5 bases and J by 2 bases, with 16 bases left in between. This CDR3 is built from 15 residues. Full variable domain (rest looked up from reference TRBV28 and TRBJ2-7): DVKVTQSSRYLVKRTGEKVFLECVQDMDHENMFWYRQDPGLGLRLIYFSYDVKMKEKGDIPEGYSVSREKKERFSLILESASTNQTSMYLCASSPSLGQTYEQYFGPGTRLTVT.

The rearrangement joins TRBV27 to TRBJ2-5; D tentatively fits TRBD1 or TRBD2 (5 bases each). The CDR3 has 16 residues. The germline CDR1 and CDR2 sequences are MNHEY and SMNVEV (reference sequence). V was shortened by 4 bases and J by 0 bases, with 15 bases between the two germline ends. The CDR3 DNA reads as TGTGCCAGCAGTTCGGCGGGCTTGGGGGACCAAGAGACCCAGTACTTC. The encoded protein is CASSSAGLGDQETQYF.

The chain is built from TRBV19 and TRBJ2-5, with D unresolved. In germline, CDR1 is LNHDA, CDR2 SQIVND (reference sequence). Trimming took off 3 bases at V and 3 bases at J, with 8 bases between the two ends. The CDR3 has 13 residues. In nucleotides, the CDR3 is TGTGCCAGTAGTATCGTACGGGAAGAGACCCAGTACTTC. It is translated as CASSIVREETQYF.

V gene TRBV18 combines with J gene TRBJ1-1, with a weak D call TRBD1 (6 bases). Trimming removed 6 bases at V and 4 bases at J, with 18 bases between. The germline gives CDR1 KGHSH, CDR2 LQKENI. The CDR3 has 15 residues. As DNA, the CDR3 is TGTGCCAGCTCTCCGACCTTACAGGGTATCACTGAAGCTTTCTTT. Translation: CASSPTLQGITEAFF.

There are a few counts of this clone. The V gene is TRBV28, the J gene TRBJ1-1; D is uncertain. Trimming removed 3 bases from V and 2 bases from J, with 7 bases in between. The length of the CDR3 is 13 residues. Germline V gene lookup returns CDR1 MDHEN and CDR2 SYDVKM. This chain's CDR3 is CASSFPVNTEAFF. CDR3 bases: TGTGCCAGCAGTTTTCCAGTCAACACTGAAGCTTTCTTT.

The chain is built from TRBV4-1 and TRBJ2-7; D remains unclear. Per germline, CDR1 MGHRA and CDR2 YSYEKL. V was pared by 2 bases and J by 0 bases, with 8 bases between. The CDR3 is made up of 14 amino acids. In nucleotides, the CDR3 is TGCGCCAGCAGCCAAAATCTGGGCTCCTACGAGCAGTACTTC. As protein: CASSQNLGSYEQYF.

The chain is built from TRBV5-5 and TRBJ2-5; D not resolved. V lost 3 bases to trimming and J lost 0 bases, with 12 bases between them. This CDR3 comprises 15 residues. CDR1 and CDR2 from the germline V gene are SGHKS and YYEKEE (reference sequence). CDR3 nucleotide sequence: TGTGCCAGCAGCTCTCGGACGGCGTACCAAGAGACCCAGTACTTC. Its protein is CASSSRTAYQETQYF. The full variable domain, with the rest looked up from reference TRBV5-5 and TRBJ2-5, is DAGVTQSPTHLIKTRGQQVTLRCSPISGHKSVSWYQQVLGQGPQFIFQYYEKEERGRGNFPDRFSARQFPNYSSELNVNALLLGDSALYLCASSSRTAYQETQYFGPGTRLLVL.

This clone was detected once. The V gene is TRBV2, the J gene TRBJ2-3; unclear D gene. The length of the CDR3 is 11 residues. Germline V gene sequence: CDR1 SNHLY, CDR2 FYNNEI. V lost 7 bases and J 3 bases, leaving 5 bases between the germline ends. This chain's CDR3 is CASKGTDTQYF. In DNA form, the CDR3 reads TGTGCCAGCAAGGGAACAGATACGCAGTATTTT.

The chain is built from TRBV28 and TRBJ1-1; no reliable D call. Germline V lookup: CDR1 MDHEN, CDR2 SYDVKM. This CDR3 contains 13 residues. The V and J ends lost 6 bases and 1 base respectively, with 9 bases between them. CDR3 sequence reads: CASRDLRNTEAFF. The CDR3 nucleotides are TGTGCCAGCAGGGATCTACGGAACACTGAAGCTTTCTTT.

CDR3 amino acids: CASMIAGNQPQHF. CDR3 in DNA: TGTGCCAGCATGATCGCGGGCAATCAGCCCCAGCATTTT. This chain connects TRBV6-5 to TRBJ1-5; no clear D gene. Germline V gene lookup returns CDR1 MNHEY and CDR2 SVGAGI. Trimming removed 7 bases from V and 2 bases from J, with 9 bases in between. There are 13 residues in the CDR3.

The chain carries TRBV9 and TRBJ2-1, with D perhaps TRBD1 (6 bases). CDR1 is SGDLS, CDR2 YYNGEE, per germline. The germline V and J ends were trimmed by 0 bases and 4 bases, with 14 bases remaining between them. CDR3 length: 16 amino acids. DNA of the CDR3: TGTGCCAGCAGCGTAGAGGACAGTCCTAGTTACAATGAGCAGTTCTTC. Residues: CASSVEDSPSYNEQFF.

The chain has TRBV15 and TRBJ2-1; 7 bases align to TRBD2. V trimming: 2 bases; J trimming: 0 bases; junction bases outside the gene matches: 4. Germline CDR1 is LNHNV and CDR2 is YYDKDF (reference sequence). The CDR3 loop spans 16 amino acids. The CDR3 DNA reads TGTGCCACCAGCAGATGGGCTAGCGGCTCCTACAATGAGCAGTTCTTC. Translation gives CATSRWASGSYNEQFF.

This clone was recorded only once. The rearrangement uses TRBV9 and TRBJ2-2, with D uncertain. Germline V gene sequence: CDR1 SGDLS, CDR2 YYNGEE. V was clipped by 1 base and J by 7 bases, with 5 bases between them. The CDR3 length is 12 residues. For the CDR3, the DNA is TGTGCCAGCAGCGTATACGGCGGGGAGCTGTTTTTT. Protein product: CASSVYGGELFF. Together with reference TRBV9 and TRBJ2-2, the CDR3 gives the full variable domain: DSGVTQTPKHLITATGQRVTLRCSPRSGDLSVYWYQQSLDQGLQFLIQYYNGEERAKGNILERFSAQQFPDLHSELNLSSLELGDSALYFCASSVYGGELFFGEGSRLTVL.

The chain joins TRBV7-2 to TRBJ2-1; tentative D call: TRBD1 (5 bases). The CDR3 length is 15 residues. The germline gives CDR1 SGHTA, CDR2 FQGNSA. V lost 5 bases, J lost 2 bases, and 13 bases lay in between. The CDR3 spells CASSPDTIAYNEQFF. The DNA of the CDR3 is TGTGCCAGCAGCCCGGACACCATCGCCTACAATGAGCAGTTCTTC.

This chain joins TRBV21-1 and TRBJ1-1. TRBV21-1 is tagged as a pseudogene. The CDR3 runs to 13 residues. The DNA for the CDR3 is TGTGCCAGCAGCAAACCCTTCGCGGATGAAGCTTTCTTT. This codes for CASSKPFADEAFF.

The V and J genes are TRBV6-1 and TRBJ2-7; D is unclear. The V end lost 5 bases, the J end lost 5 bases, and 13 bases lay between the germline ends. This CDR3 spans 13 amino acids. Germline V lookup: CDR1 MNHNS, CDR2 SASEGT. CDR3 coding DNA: TGTGCCAGCAGTTTCCTGGACGTTAACGAGCAGTACTTC. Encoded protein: CASSFLDVNEQYF.

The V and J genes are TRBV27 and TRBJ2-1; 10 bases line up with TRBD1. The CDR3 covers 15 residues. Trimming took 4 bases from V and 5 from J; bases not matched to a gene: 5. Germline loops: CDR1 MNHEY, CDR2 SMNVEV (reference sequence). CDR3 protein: CASSYGTGEHNEQFF. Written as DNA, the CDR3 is TGTGCCAGCAGTTATGGGACAGGGGAACACAATGAGCAGTTCTTC.

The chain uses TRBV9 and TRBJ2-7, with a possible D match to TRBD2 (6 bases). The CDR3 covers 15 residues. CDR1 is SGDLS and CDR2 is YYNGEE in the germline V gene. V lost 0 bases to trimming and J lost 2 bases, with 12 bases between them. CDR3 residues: CASSVDLAGTYEQYF. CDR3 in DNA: TGTGCCAGCAGCGTAGATCTCGCGGGGACCTACGAGCAGTACTTC. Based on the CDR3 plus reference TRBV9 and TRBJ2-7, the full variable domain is DSGVTQTPKHLITATGQRVTLRCSPRSGDLSVYWYQQSLDQGLQFLIQYYNGEERAKGNILERFSAQQFPDLHSELNLSSLELGDSALYFCASSVDLAGTYEQYFGPGTRLTVT.

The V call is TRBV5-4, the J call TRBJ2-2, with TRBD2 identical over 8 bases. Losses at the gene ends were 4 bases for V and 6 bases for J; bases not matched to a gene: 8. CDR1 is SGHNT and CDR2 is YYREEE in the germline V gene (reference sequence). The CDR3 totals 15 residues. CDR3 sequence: CASSEAGGRAGELFF. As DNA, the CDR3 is TGTGCCAGCAGCGAGGCGGGAGGTAGGGCCGGGGAGCTGTTTTTT.

Written as DNA, the CDR3 is TGTGCCAGCAGCAACCCACAGGGTAGAGGCACAGATACGCAGTATTTT. Its protein product is CASSNPQGRGTDTQYF. The rearrangement links TRBV21-1 to TRBJ2-3; the D call TRBD1 from the table was never checked on the DNA. TRBV21-1 is termed a pseudogene. There are 16 residues in the CDR3.

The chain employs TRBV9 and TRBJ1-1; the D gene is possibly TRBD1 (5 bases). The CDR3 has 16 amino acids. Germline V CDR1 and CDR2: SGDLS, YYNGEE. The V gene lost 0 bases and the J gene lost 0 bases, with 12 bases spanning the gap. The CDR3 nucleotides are TGTGCCAGCAGCGTAGCGGAACAGGTCGTGAACACTGAAGCTTTCTTT. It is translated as CASSVAEQVVNTEAFF.

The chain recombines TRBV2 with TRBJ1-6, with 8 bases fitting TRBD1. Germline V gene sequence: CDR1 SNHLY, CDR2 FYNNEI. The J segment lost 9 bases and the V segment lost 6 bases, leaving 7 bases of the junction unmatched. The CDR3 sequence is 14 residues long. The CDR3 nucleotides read TGTGCCAGCAGCCCAGGACAGGGAAGTTCACCCCTCCACTTT. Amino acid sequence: CASSPGQGSSPLHF.

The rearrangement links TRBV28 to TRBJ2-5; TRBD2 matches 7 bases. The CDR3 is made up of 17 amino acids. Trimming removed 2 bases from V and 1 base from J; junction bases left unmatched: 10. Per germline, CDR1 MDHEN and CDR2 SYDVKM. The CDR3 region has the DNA TGTGCCAGCAGTTTAACGGGAGCTAGCGGAATCCAAGAGACCCAGTACTTC. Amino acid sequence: CASSLTGASGIQETQYF.

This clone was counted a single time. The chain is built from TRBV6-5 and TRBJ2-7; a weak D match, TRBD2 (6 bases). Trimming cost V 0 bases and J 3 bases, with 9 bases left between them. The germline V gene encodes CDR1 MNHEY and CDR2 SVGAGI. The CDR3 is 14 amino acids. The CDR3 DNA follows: TGTGCCAGCAGTTACTCTAGCGGATACTACGAGCAGTACTTC. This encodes CASSYSSGYYEQYF.

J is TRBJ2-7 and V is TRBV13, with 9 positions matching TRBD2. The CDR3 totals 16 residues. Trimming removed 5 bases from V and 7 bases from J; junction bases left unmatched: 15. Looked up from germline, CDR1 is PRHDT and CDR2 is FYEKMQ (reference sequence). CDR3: CASSDRSGTSPLEQYF. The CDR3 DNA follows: TGTGCCAGCAGCGATAGATCCGGGACTAGCCCCCTAGAGCAGTACTTC.

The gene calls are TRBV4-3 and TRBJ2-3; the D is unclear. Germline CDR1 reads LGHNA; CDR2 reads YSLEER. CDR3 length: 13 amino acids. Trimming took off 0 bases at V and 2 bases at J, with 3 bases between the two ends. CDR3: CASSQENTDTQYF. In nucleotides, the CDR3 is TGCGCCAGCAGCCAAGAAAACACAGATACGCAGTATTTT.